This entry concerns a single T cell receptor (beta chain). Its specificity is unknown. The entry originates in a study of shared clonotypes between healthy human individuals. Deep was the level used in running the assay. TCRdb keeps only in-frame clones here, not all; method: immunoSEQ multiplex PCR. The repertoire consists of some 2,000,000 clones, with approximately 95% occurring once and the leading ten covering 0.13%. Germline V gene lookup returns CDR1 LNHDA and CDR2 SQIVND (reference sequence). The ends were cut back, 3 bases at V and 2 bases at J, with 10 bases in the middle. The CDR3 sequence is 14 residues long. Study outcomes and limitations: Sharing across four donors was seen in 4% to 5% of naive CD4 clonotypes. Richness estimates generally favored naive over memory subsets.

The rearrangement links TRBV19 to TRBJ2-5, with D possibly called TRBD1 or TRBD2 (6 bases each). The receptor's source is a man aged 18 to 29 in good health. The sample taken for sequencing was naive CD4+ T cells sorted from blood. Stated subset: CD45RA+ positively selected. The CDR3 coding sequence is TGTGCCAGTAGTATCGGGGGCTGGCAAGAGACCCAGTACTTC. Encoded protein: CASSIGGWQETQYF.